This TCR beta chain emerged from a study of T cells in Graves' hyperthyroidism and ophthalmopathy. The CDR3 runs 15 residues. V was clipped by 0 bases and J by 4 bases, with 10 bases between them. Germline V CDR1 and CDR2: SGHRS, YFSETQ. Regions amplified from RNA transcripts were the TCR beta CDR3 regions. The TCR CDR3 was amplified in a first-round RT-PCR using the HTBI primer set. TCRdb recomputed calls from the multiplex PCR reads with MiXCR, one row per CDR3 protein. The sample holds some 550,000 distinct CDR3 sequences, less than 25% seen once. The clonotype was recovered from a man aged 18 to 30 with Graves' hyperthyroidism. The sample consisted of blood. This chain joins TRBV5-1 and TRBJ2-2; D is tentatively TRBD1 or TRBD2 (5 bases each). This CDR3 reads CASSLAGTTTGELFF. DNA for the CDR3: TGCGCCAGCAGCTTGGCTGGGACGACCACCGGGGAGCTGTTTTTT.